The 16 T cell receptor beta chains listed next were all sequenced from one sample in a study of Ad26.COV2.S vaccination and SARS-CoV-2 variants. Treatment defined: about 20 received Ad26.COV2.S at low or high dose, single or two shots; 5 received placebo; per-sample allocation not given. Day 63 after the first vaccine or placebo injection was the time point for sampling. The assay was immunoSEQ multiplex PCR, and TCRdb's table has in-frame clones only and misses some. The sample yields 300,000 to 400,000 clones, roughly 84% seen once. The material was peripheral blood, obtained in a trial of Ad26.COV2.S vaccine versus placebo. The receptors stem from a person aged 18-65 years who received the Ad26.COV2.S COVID-19 vaccine or a placebo.

This clone came up once. The chain links TRBV7-3 to TRBJ2-2; TRBD1 matches 8 bases. The CDR3 extends over 13 amino acids. CDR1 is SGHTA, CDR2 FQGTGA, per germline. With 5 bases clipped from V and 6 bases from J, the junction kept 2 bases outside the gene matches. The CDR3 nucleotides read TGTGCCAGCAGCGTGACAGGGGCCGGGGAGCTGTTTTTT. It translates to CASSVTGAGELFF.

The chain joins TRBV7-2 to TRBJ2-7; 11 bases are a match to TRBD2. This CDR3 region has 15 residues. The V and J ends lost 5 bases and 1 base, in that order; junction bases with no gene match: 4. Germline CDR1 reads SGHTA; CDR2 reads FQGNSA. This CDR3 reads CASSGTSGGSYEQYF. CDR3 DNA sequence: TGTGCCAGCAGCGGTACTAGCGGGGGTTCCTACGAGCAGTACTTC.

This clone was seen only once. The J gene is TRBJ2-7, the V gene TRBV4-3, with unresolved D. CDR3 length: 16 residues. The V end was cut by 0 bases, the J end by 0 bases, with 12 bases between. Germline assignment: CDR1 LGHNA and CDR2 YSLEER. CDR3 amino acids: CASSQDPGKTSYEQYF. CDR3 coding DNA: TGCGCCAGCAGCCAAGATCCTGGGAAAACCTCCTACGAGCAGTACTTC.

In this sample, this clone turned up once. The CDR3 region has the DNA TGTGCCACCAGCAGACGACTAGCGGAAACAGATACGCAGTATTTT. Its protein is CATSRRLAETDTQYF. This chain links TRBV15 with TRBJ2-3; 9 bases are shared with TRBD2. Germline V gene lookup returns CDR1 LNHNV and CDR2 YYDKDF (reference sequence). The CDR3 is 15 residues long. Trimming removed 2 bases from V and 3 bases from J; junction bases left unmatched: 3.

In DNA form, the CDR3 reads TGTGCCAGCAGTTACTCAAAACTCAAGAACACTGAAGCTTTCTTT. This codes for CASSYSKLKNTEAFF. The chain has TRBV6-5 and TRBJ1-1; D ambiguous. Germline CDR1 and CDR2: MNHEY and SVGAGI. Deletions cut 0 bases from V and 1 base from J, with 9 bases between. The CDR3 runs to 15 residues.

The V and J genes are TRBV6-2 or TRBV6-3 and TRBJ1-5; 7 nucleotides line up with TRBD1. Unmatched junction bases numbered 9, after V lost 6 bases and J lost 7 bases. Germline V gene data show CDR1 as MNHEY and CDR2 as SVGEGT. The CDR3 length is 14 residues. The CDR3 DNA sequence: TGTGCCAGCAGGCCTGACAGGGTATCGCAGCCCCAGCATTTT. This encodes CASRPDRVSQPQHF.

The rearrangement joins TRBV20-1 to TRBJ1-2, with D possibly matching TRBD1 (5 bases). Germline V gene data show CDR1 as DFQATT and CDR2 as SNEGSKA (reference sequence). The CDR3 has 17 residues. V lost 3 bases and J lost 6, with 26 bases in between. CDR3 sequence reads: CSASPTPVRGGSDGYTF. CDR3 nucleotides: TGCAGTGCTAGTCCAACACCCGTCCGCGGGGGGAGCGATGGCTACACCTTC.

The chain uses TRBV4-3 and TRBJ1-3, with a weak D call TRBD1 (5 bases). V was clipped by 0 bases and J by 4 bases, with 13 bases between them. The CDR3 runs 16 residues. In germline, CDR1 is LGHNA, CDR2 YSLEER. As DNA, the CDR3 is TGCGCCAGCAGCCAAGATTCTCAGGGAGCGGGAAACACCATATATTTT. It specifies CASSQDSQGAGNTIYF.

This chain joins TRBV7-2 and TRBJ2-3; no clear D. This CDR3 is built from 16 residues. CDR1 SGHTA and CDR2 FQGNSA come from the germline V gene. Trimming stripped 1 base from V and 0 bases from J, with 11 bases between. The CDR3 DNA follows: TGTGCCAGCAGCTTAGTGGGCAGCTTGAGCACAGATACGCAGTATTTT. Residues: CASSLVGSLSTDTQYF.

This clone was observed once. V and J are TRBV5-1 and TRBJ2-7, with D possibly TRBD1 on 5 matching bases. Germline assignment: CDR1 SGHRS and CDR2 YFSETQ. Trimming shortened V by 4 bases and J by 5 bases, and 16 bases separated the two germline ends. The CDR3 contains 14 residues. The chain's CDR3 is CASSKKGVHHEQYF. CDR3 DNA sequence: TGCGCCAGCAGCAAAAAAGGGGTCCACCACGAGCAGTACTTC.

This sequence joins TRBV30 and TRBJ1-1; D gene ambiguous. The CDR3 is 13 amino acids. V was shortened by 1 base and J by 5 bases, with 11 bases between the two germline ends. From germline, CDR1 is GTSNPN and CDR2 SVGIG (reference sequence). The CDR3 protein is CAWSGVWATEAFF. DNA for the CDR3: TGTGCCTGGAGTGGGGTGTGGGCGACTGAAGCTTTCTTT.

The V gene is TRBV5-5, the J gene TRBJ2-5; a possible D gene is TRBD2 (6 bases). Germline-derived CDR1 and CDR2 are SGHKS and YYEKEE (reference sequence). The V end lost 5 bases, the J end lost 9 bases, and 11 bases lay between the germline ends. This CDR3 is 11 amino acids long. The CDR3 DNA sequence: TGTGCCAGCAGTCAATCGGGGGCCCAGTACTTC. Amino acids: CASSQSGAQYF.

This clone was seen only a few times. The chain employs TRBV27 and TRBJ1-1, with 7 bases lining up with TRBD1. The CDR3 has 14 residues. Trimming took 3 bases from V and 7 from J; bases not matched to a gene: 8. Germline V gene sequence: CDR1 MNHEY, CDR2 SMNVEV (reference sequence). The CDR3 region has the DNA TGTGCCAGCAGTTTCTTAAACAGGGGAGGTGAAGCTTTCTTT. Translation: CASSFLNRGGEAFF.

This clone was seen only a few times. The rearrangement joins TRBV7-2 to TRBJ1-6, with 9 nucleotides matching TRBD1. Germline CDR1 is SGHTA and CDR2 is FQGNSA. Trimming cost V 1 base and J 10 bases; bases outside gene matches: 8. This CDR3 comprises 16 residues. The chain's CDR3 is CASSLDRQGVQSPLHF. The CDR3 DNA follows: TGTGCCAGCAGCTTAGATCGACAGGGGGTGCAGTCACCCCTCCACTTT. The variable domain in full, completed from reference TRBV7-2 and TRBJ1-6, reads GAGVSQSPSNKVTEKGKDVELRCDPISGHTALYWYRQSLGQGLEFLIYFQGNSAPDKSGLPSDRFSAERTGGSVSTLTIQRTQQEDSAVYLCASSLDRQGVQSPLHFGNGTRLTVT.

V gene TRBV6-1 combines with J gene TRBJ2-6, with TRBD1 as a possible D gene (6 bases). The germline V and J ends were trimmed by 4 bases and 2 bases, with 18 bases remaining between them. CDR1 and CDR2 from the germline V gene are MNHNS and SASEGT. The CDR3 runs to 18 residues. The CDR3 loop reads CASSAFQTGGPGANVLTF. The CDR3 nucleotides are TGTGCCAGCAGTGCTTTTCAGACAGGAGGACCTGGGGCCAACGTCCTGACTTTC.

This chain uses TRBV5-6 with TRBJ2-1, with TRBD2 as a possible D gene (7 bases). This CDR3 is 17 amino acids long. V was trimmed by 0 bases and J by 5 bases, leaving 18 bases between them. Germline CDR1 and CDR2: SGHDT and YYEEEE. The CDR3 region has the DNA TGTGCCAGCAGCTTGGAAGCCAAGGGAGGGACACACAATGAGCAGTTCTTC. Translation: CASSLEAKGGTHNEQFF.